This T cell receptor beta chain is drawn from a study of beta chain features in type 1 diabetes. Study-level information: Sorted cell examination encompassed approximately 110 million cells across all samples.

Study findings and constraints: Type 1 diabetes patients had fewer VDJ junction insertions and more deletions. TCRB CDR3 length was moderately but significantly reduced in all four CD4+ subsets of Type 1 diabetes patients.

This clone has a handful of counts. What it binds is unknown. Trimming removed 0 bases from V and 2 bases from J; junction bases left unmatched: 4. This CDR3 has 16 residues. Germline CDR1 LNHNV, CDR2 YYDKDF (reference sequence). As every portion of the isolated RNA was reverse transcribed, the sequencing read expressed TCRB transcripts. Clones were read by immunoSEQ multiplex PCR, and TCRdb kept only the in-frame ones, dropping some. Of some 190,000 clones listed, 7% to 9% are singletons. The TCR comes from a man aged 18 to 29 with type 1 diabetes. What was sequenced was central memory CD4+ T cells from blood. This sequence joins TRBV15 and TRBJ2-7, with 10 bases aligning to TRBD1. As DNA, the CDR3 is TGTGCCACCAGCAGAGATCTGGGGACAGGGGCCTACGAGCAGTACTTC. Amino acid sequence: CATSRDLGTGAYEQYF.